There are a few counts of the clone carrying this T cell receptor (beta chain). Its antigen is still unknown. Hyperthyroidism counted as stable given no ophthalmopathy within 18 months of follow-up. Ineligible for inclusion were patients with other autoimmune diseases, uncontrolled infections, pregnancy or lactation. It was on clinical symptoms, serum thyroxine, TRAb, thyroid ultrasound and orbital computed tomography that diagnosis relied. The data are from a study of Graves' ophthalmopathy and Graves' hyperthyroidism. Study-wide points: Clonotypes were expanded in thyroid at above 0.001 frequency, and most also appeared in blood.

Amplification from RNA transcripts yielded the TCR beta CDR3 regions. Second-round multiplex PCR followed a first-round RT-PCR using HTBI primers. TCRdb reanalysed the multiplex PCR reads using MiXCR and keeps one entry per CDR3 protein. The sample lists about 380,000 distinct CDR3 sequences, 15% seen once, with approximately 7% in the top ten. The sequence was collected from a woman younger than 35 with stable Graves' hyperthyroidism. Sequenced sample: peripheral blood.

The CDR3 nucleotides are TGTGCCAGTAGTATGGACAGGTTAAACGAGCAGTACTTC. Protein sequence: CASSMDRLNEQYF. V usage is TRBV19 and J usage is TRBJ2-7; 7 bases are shared with TRBD1. Trimming took 3 bases from V and 5 from J; bases not matched to a gene: 4. The length of the CDR3 is 13 residues. Per germline, CDR1 LNHDA and CDR2 SQIVND (reference sequence).